Reported below is one T cell receptor beta chain. Its antigen is as yet unknown. Reverse transcription of about 0.5 to 1 ug RNA was carried out with random hexamers. The TCR beta CDR3 was amplified by immunoSEQ multiplex PCR across 54 Vbeta, 13 Jbeta. TCRdb ran MiXCR on the immunoSEQ multiplex PCR reads and lists one entry per CDR3 protein. Of some 300,000 distinct CDR3 sequences in the sample, about 88% are singletons; the top ten hold around 0.18%. This entry belongs to a study of CD8 T cells in Susac syndrome. Study-level findings and limits: The study's TCR sequencing and HLA analysis covered a relatively small number of individuals, and the study acknowledged this.

The CDR3 contains 18 residues. The germline CDR1 and CDR2 sequences are LGHNA and YNFKEQ. With V trimmed by 0 bases and J by 8 bases, 11 bases remained unmatched. Control patients had untreated stable or active relapsing-remitting multiple sclerosis by revised McDonald criteria. In contrast to the negatively isolated CD8+ and CD4+ T cells, TEMRA cells were FACS-enriched. The sequence came from a human donor with multiple sclerosis. The source material was CD8+ T cells from PBMCs. V and J are TRBV4-2 and TRBJ2-1; 12 bases align to TRBD2. The CDR3 coding sequence is TGTGCCAGCAGCCAAGAGTCCCTAGCGGGGGGGCCGGTGGATGAGCAGTTCTTC. Its protein is CASSQESLAGGPVDEQFF.